This entry concerns a single T cell receptor beta chain. The data were taken from a study of blood T cell repertoires in COVID-19. Study details: Spain, Italy and the United States supplied samples that represented acute and convalescent COVID-19. Sources were T cells, B-cell-depleted T cells, or PBMCs; the material itself was cDNA or gDNA.

Authors' processing steps: Amplification of reference gene primers provided the estimated nucleated cell counts. Assay: immunoSEQ multiplex PCR; the TCRdb copy retains only in-frame clones and omits some. V, J and clone size are taken as reported in that table, and D and trimming were inferred from the DNA itself. This sample carries about 250,000 clones, roughly 80% of them seen once, and the ten largest clones take about 5.3%. Germline V gene lookup returns CDR1 KGHDR and CDR2 SFDVKD. The length of the CDR3 is 14 residues. V was pared by 7 bases and J by 5 bases, with 11 bases between. The gene calls are TRBV24-1 and TRBJ1-6; D is uncertain. The sequence came from a woman of 80 years or more with active or convalescent COVID-19. Material: peripheral blood. The CDR3 sequence: CATRGGGNNSPLHF. CDR3 nucleotides: TGTGCCACCAGAGGCGGAGGGAATAATTCACCCCTCCACTTT.